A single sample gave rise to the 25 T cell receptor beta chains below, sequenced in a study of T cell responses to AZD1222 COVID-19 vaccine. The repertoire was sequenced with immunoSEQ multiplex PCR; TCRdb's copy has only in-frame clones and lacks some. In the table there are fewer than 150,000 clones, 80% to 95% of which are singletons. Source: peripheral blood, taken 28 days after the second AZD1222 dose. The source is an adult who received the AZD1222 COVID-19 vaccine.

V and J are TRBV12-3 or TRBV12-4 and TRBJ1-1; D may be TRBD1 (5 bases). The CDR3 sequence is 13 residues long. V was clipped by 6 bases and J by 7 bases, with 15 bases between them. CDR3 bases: TGTGCCAGCAGCCACAACTGGGGCGGTGAAGCTTTCTTT. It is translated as CASSHNWGGEAFF.

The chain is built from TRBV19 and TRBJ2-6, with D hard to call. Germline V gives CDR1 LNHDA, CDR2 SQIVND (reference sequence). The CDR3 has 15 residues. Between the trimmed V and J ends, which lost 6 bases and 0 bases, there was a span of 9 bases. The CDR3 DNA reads TGTGCCAGTAGGCTATCTAGCTCTGGGGCCAACGTCCTGACTTTC. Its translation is CASRLSSSGANVLTF.

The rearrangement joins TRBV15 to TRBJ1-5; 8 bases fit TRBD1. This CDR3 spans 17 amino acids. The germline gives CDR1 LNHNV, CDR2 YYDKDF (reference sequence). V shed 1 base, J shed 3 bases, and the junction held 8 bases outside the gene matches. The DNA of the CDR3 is TGTGCCACCAGCAGAGGCCGGGAGGACAGGGCCAATCAGCCCCAGCATTTT. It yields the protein CATSRGREDRANQPQHF.

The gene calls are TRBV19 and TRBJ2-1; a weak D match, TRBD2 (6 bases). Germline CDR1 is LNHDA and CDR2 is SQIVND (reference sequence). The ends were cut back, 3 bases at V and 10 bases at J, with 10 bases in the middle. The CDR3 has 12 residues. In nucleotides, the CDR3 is TGTGCCAGTAGTATTGCCGCGGGAGAGCAGTTCTTC. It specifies CASSIAAGEQFF.

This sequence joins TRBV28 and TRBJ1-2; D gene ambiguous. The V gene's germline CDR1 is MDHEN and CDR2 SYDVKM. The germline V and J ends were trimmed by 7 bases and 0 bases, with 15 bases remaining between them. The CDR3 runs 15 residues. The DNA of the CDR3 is TGTGCCAGCATCCGTCAAGGAGGAGCTAACTATGGCTACACCTTC. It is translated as CASIRQGGANYGYTF.

The chain's CDR3 is CAISEGASGNTIYF. The CDR3 DNA sequence: TGTGCCATCTCCGAGGGGGCAAGTGGAAACACCATATATTTT. The rearrangement uses TRBV19 and TRBJ1-3; 7 bases match TRBD1. V was clipped by 10 bases and J by 3 bases; unmatched bases: 9. Looked up from germline, CDR1 is LNHDA and CDR2 is SQIVND (reference sequence). The CDR3 totals 14 residues.

CDR3 DNA: TGCGCCAGCAGAGAGGGACAGGGGTACACTGAAGCTTTCTTT. Protein: CASREGQGYTEAFF. V and J are TRBV5-1 and TRBJ1-1; TRBD1 matches at 10 bases. Looked up from germline, CDR1 is SGHRS and CDR2 is YFSETQ. The CDR3 is made up of 14 amino acids. J was trimmed by 3 bases and V by 5 bases; bases with no gene match: 4. Full variable domain (rest looked up from reference TRBV5-1 and TRBJ1-1): KAGVTQTPRYLIKTRGQQVTLSCSPISGHRSVSWYQQTPGQGLQFLFEYFSETQRNKGNFPGRFSGRQFSNSRSEMNVSTLELGDSALYLCASREGQGYTEAFFGQGTRLTVV.

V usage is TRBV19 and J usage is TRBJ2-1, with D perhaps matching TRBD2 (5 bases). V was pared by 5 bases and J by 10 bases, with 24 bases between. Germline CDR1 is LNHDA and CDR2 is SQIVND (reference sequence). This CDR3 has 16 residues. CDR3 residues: CASSAPAESRPGEQFF. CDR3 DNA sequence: TGTGCCAGTAGTGCGCCAGCGGAGAGTCGCCCGGGGGAGCAGTTCTTC.

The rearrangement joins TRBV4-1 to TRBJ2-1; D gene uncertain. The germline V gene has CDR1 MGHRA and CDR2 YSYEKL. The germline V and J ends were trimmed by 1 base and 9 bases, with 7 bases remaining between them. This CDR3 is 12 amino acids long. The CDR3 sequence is CASSQVEGEQFF. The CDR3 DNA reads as TGCGCCAGCAGCCAAGTAGAAGGTGAGCAGTTCTTC.

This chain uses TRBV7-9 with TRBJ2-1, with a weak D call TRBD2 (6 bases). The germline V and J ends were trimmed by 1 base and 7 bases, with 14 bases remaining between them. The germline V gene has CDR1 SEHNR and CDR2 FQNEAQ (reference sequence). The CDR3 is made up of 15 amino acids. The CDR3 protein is CASSLGLARSNEQFF. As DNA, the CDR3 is TGTGCCAGCAGCTTAGGGCTAGCGAGGAGTAATGAGCAGTTCTTC.

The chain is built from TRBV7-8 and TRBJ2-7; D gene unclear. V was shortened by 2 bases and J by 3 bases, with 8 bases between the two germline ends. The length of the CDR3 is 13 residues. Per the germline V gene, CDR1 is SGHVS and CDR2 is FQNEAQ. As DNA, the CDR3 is TGTGCCAGCAGCTTAACCTACGTCTACGAGCAGTACTTC. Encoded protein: CASSLTYVYEQYF.

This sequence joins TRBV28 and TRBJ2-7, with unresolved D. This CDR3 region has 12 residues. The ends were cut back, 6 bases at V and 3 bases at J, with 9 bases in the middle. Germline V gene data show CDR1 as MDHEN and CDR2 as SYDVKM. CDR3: CASSILRYEQYF. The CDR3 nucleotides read TGTGCCAGCAGCATTCTCCGCTACGAGCAGTACTTC.

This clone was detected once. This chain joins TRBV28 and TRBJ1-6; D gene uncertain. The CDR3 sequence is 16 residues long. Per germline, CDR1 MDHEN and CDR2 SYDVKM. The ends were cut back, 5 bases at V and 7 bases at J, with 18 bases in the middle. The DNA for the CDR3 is TGTGCCAGCAGTCCCGCAGGCAGCCTTCGGAATTCACCCCTCCACTTT. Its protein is CASSPAGSLRNSPLHF.

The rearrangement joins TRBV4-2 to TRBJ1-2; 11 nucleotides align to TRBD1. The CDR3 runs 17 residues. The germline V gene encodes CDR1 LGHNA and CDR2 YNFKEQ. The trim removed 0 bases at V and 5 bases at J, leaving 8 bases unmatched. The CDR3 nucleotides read TGTGCCAGCAGCCAAGACCATGGGGACAGGGGGGAATATGGCTACACCTTC. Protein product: CASSQDHGDRGEYGYTF.

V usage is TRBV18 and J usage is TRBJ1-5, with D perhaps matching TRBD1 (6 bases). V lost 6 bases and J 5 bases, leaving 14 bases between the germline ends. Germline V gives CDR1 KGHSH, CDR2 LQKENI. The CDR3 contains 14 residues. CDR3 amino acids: CASSYWGPDQPQHF. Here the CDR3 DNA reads TGTGCCAGCTCTTACTGGGGGCCAGATCAGCCCCAGCATTTT.

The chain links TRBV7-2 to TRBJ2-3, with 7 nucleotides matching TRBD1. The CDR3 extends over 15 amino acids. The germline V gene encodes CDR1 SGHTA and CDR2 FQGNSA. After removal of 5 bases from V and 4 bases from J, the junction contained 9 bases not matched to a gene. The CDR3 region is CASSRDRVIADTQYF. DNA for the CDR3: TGTGCCAGCAGCCGTGACAGGGTAATTGCAGATACGCAGTATTTT.

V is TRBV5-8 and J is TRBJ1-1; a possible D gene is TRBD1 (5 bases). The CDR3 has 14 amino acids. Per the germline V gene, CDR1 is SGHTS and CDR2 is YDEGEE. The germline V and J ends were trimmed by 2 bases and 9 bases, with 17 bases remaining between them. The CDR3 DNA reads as TGTGCCAGCAGCTTTCCAATCAGGGACCGAAAAGCTTTCTTT. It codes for CASSFPIRDRKAFF. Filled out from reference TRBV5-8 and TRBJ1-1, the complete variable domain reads EAGVTQSPTHLIKTRGQQATLRCSPISGHTSVYWYQQALGLGLQFLLWYDEGEERNRGNFPPRFSGRQFPNYSSELNVNALELEDSALYLCASSFPIRDRKAFFGQGTRLTVV.

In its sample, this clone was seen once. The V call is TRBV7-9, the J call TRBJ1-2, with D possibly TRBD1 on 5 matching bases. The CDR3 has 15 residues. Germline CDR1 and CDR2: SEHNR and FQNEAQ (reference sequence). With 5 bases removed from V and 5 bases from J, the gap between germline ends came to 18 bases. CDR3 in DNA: TGTGCCAGCAGCCCAGGACTCCTAGAGGGGTATGGCTACACCTTC. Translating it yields CASSPGLLEGYGYTF. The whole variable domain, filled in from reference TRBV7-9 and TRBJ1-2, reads DTGVSQNPRHKITKRGQNVTFRCDPISEHNRLYWYRQTLGQGPEFLTYFQNEAQLEKSRLLSDRFSAERPKGSFSTLEIQRTEQGDSAMYLCASSPGLLEGYGYTFGSGTRLTVV.

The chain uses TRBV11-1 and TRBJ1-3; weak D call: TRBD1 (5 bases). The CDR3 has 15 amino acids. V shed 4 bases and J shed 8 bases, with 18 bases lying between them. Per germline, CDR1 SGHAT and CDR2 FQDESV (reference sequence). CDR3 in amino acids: CASSSKHGTVDTIYF. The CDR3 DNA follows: TGTGCCAGCAGCTCAAAACATGGGACTGTGGACACCATATATTTT.

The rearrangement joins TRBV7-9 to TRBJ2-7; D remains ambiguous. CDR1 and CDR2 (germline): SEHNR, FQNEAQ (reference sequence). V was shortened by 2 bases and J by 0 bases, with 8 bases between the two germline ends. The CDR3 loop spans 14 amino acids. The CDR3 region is CASSLTESSYEQYF. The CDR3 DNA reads TGTGCCAGCAGCTTAACGGAAAGCTCCTACGAGCAGTACTTC.

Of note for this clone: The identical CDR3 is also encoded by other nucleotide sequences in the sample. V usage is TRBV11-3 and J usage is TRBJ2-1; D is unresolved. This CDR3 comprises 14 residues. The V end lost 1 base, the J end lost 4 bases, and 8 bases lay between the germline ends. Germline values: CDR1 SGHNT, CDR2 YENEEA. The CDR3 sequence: CASSLGVGYNEQFF. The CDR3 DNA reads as TGTGCCAGCAGCTTAGGGGTCGGATACAATGAGCAGTTCTTC. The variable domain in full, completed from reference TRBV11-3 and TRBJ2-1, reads EAGVVQSPRYKIIEKKQPVAFWCNPISGHNTLYWYLQNLGQGPELLIRYENEEAVDDSQLPKDRFSAERLKGVDSTLKIQPAELGDSAVYLCASSLGVGYNEQFFGPGTRLTVL.

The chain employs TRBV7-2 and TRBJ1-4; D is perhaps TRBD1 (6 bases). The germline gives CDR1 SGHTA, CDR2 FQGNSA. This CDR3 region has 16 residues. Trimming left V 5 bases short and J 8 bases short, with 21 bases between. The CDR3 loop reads CASSPSRGGLVEKLFF. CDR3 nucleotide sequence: TGTGCCAGCAGCCCGTCCCGGGGGGGGCTCGTAGAAAAACTGTTTTTT.

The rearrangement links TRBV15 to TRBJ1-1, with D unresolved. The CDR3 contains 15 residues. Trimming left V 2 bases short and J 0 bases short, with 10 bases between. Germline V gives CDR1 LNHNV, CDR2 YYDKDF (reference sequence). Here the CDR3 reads CATSRYQALNTEAFF. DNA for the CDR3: TGTGCCACCAGCAGATATCAGGCCTTGAACACTGAAGCTTTCTTT.

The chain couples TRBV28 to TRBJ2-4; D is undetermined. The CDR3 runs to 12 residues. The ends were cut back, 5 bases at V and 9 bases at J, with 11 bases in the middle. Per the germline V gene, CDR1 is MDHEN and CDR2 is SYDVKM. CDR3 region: CASSPQVGIQYF. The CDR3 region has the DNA TGTGCCAGCAGTCCCCAGGTCGGCATTCAGTACTTC.

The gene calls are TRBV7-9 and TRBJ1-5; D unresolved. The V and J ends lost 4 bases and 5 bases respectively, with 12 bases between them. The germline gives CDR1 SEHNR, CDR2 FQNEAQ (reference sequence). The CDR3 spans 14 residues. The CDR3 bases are TGTGCCAGCAGCTCCGACAACATCCATCAGCCCCAGCATTTT. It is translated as CASSSDNIHQPQHF. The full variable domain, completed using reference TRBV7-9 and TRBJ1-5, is DTGVSQNPRHKITKRGQNVTFRCDPISEHNRLYWYRQTLGQGPEFLTYFQNEAQLEKSRLLSDRFSAERPKGSFSTLEIQRTEQGDSAMYLCASSSDNIHQPQHFGDGTRLSIL.